This T cell receptor beta chain derives from a study of Ad26.COV2.S vaccination and SARS-CoV-2 variants. Study context: Ad26.COV2.S was injected intramuscularly once or twice, 56 days apart.

CDR3 length: 14 residues. J gave up 4 bases and V 5 bases, and 4 bases lay outside the gene matches. Germline V gene sequence: CDR1 SGHTS, CDR2 YDEGEE. This table comes from immunoSEQ multiplex PCR, and its TCRdb copy is limited to in-frame clones, with some not included. Among about 680,000 clones listed, about 89% were seen once. The sample's treatment: around 19 received Ad26.COV2.S at low or high dose, single or two shots; about 5 received placebo; per-sample allocation not given. Samples came from day 63 after the first vaccine or placebo injection. The receptor's source is a person aged 18 to 65 who received the Ad26.COV2.S COVID-19 vaccine or a placebo. Sequenced material: peripheral blood, taken in a trial of Ad26.COV2.S vaccine versus placebo. This chain links TRBV5-8 with TRBJ1-5; 9 bases agree with TRBD1. CDR3 in amino acids: CASSPGQGNQPQHF. The DNA of the CDR3 is TGTGCCAGCAGTCCAGGACAGGGGAATCAGCCCCAGCATTTT.